These 17 T cell receptor beta chains were all obtained from the same sample, sequenced in a study of blood T cell repertoires in COVID-19. Measured with immunoSEQ multiplex PCR; TCRdb has only the in-frame clones, and not every one. Altogether 25,000 to 30,000 clones are present, about 88% being singletons, with the ten largest covering about 9.9%. The sample taken for sequencing was peripheral blood. The receptors stem from a human donor in a cohort sampled during active COVID-19.

V is TRBV4-3 and J is TRBJ2-5; 12 bases fit TRBD2. CDR1 LGHNA and CDR2 YSLEER come from the germline V gene. The junction had 7 bases not matched to a gene; V was cut back by 4 bases and J by 4 bases. The CDR3 extends over 16 amino acids. The DNA of the CDR3 is TGCGCCAGCAGCCCAGAGCGGGGACTAGCGGGAGAGACCCAGTACTTC. This translates into CASSPERGLAGETQYF.

V gene TRBV5-4 combines with J gene TRBJ2-1, with 16 bases identical to TRBD2. Germline trimming cut 3 bases from V and 7 bases from J; bases unmatched to any gene: 10. CDR1 is SGHNT, CDR2 YYREEE, per germline (reference sequence). This CDR3 region has 18 residues. CDR3 sequence reads: CASSSNFGTSGGANEQFF. CDR3 nucleotides: TGTGCCAGCAGCTCGAACTTCGGGACTAGCGGGGGGGCGAATGAGCAGTTCTTC.

This sequence joins TRBV6-4 and TRBJ2-1, with 11 bases aligning to TRBD1. Germline V gene lookup returns CDR1 MRHNA and CDR2 SNTAGT. This CDR3 has 15 residues. The V segment lost 6 bases and the J segment 6 bases; nucleotides outside the gene matches: 7. CDR3: CASRGQGVTINEQFF. The CDR3 DNA sequence: TGTGCCAGCAGGGGACAGGGGGTCACCATCAATGAGCAGTTCTTC.

The genes are TRBV18 and TRBJ2-7, with 11 nucleotides matching TRBD2. The CDR3 is made up of 16 amino acids. Germline V CDR1 and CDR2: KGHSH, LQKENI. Trimming took 3 bases from V and 0 from J; bases not matched to a gene: 4. The CDR3 region is CASSPPSGGYSYEQYF. CDR3 sequence (DNA): TGTGCCAGCTCACCGCCTAGCGGGGGGTACTCCTACGAGCAGTACTTC.

This chain links TRBV7-2 with TRBJ2-7, with 11 bases that match TRBD2. Losses at the gene ends were 0 bases for V and 4 bases for J; bases not matched to a gene: 5. The CDR3 sequence is 16 residues long. Germline V gene data show CDR1 as SGHTA and CDR2 as FQGNSA. CDR3 DNA sequence: TGTGCCAGCAGCTTAGCTGCTCTAGCGGGGGGTTACGAGCAGTACTTC. This translates into CASSLAALAGGYEQYF.

This clone occurred once. This chain uses TRBV11-1 with TRBJ2-1, with D unclear. Germline lookup yields CDR1 SGHAT and CDR2 FQDESV (reference sequence). There are 15 residues in the CDR3. V dropped 6 bases and J dropped 0 bases, with 12 bases sitting between them. The CDR3, as DNA: TGTGCCAGCAGAAAAGCCAAGAGCTCCTACAATGAGCAGTTCTTC. Its translation: CASRKAKSSYNEQFF.

The rearrangement joins TRBV19 to TRBJ2-7, with 12 bases fitting TRBD2. V was clipped by 3 bases and J by 6 bases; unmatched bases: 6. This CDR3 has 15 residues. Germline V CDR1 and CDR2: LNHDA, SQIVND (reference sequence). CDR3 amino acids: CASSIGLAGFSEQYF. The CDR3 DNA sequence: TGTGCCAGTAGTATCGGACTAGCGGGGTTCTCCGAGCAGTACTTC.

The chain employs TRBV4-2 and TRBJ1-6, with TRBD1 matching 9 bases. This CDR3 contains 17 residues. V was clipped by 2 bases and J by 7 bases; unmatched bases: 9. Germline V lookup: CDR1 LGHNA, CDR2 YNFKEQ. Written as DNA, the CDR3 is TGTGCCAGCAGCCAACTACAGGGGGCCAAGAAGAATTCACCCCTCCACTTT. Translated: CASSQLQGAKKNSPLHF.

The chain has TRBV27 and TRBJ2-4; perhaps TRBD2 as D (5 bases). The germline V gene has CDR1 MNHEY and CDR2 SMNVEV (reference sequence). Trimming took 2 bases from V and 7 from J, leaving 12 bases between them. The CDR3 loop spans 14 amino acids. The CDR3 region has the DNA TGTGCCAGCAGTTTACGGGGTACGGACAACATTCAGTACTTC. This sequence encodes CASSLRGTDNIQYF.

The J gene is TRBJ1-3, the V gene TRBV7-8; no reliable D call. V was cut by 5 bases and J by 4 bases, with 15 bases left in between. Germline CDR1 SGHVS, CDR2 FQNEAQ. The CDR3 covers 15 residues. In DNA form, the CDR3 reads TGTGCCAGCAGCCGAGGCGGGGTTGGAGGAAACACCATATATTTT. Translated, it gives CASSRGGVGGNTIYF. Full variable domain (missing parts from reference TRBV7-8 and TRBJ1-3): GAGVSQSPRYKVAKRGQDVALRCDPISGHVSLFWYQQALGQGPEFLTYFQNEAQLDKSGLPSDRFFAERPEGSVSTLKIQRTQQEDSAVYLCASSRGGVGGNTIYFGEGSWLTVV.

The chain carries TRBV3-1 (or the pseudogene TRBV3-2) and TRBJ1-6; 7 nucleotides align to TRBD1. This CDR3 contains 15 residues. V was clipped by 6 bases and J by 4 bases; unmatched bases: 6. CDR1 and CDR2 from the germline V gene are LGHDT and YNNKEL (reference sequence). DNA for the CDR3: TGTGCCAGCAGACCCAGGGGGGATTATAATTCACCCCTCCACTTT. This codes for CASRPRGDYNSPLHF.

The V gene is TRBV11-2, the J gene TRBJ2-5, with TRBD2 matching 12 bases. Germline V gene sequence: CDR1 SGHAT, CDR2 FQNNGV. The CDR3 consists of 16 residues. After removal of 4 bases from V and 1 base from J, the junction contained 4 bases not matched to a gene. In nucleotides, the CDR3 is TGTGCCAGCAGCTCCATACTAGCGGGGGGCCAAGAGACCCAGTACTTC. This sequence encodes CASSSILAGGQETQYF.

The chain has TRBV3-1 (or the pseudogene TRBV3-2) and TRBJ1-1, with a possible D match to TRBD1 (6 bases). Germline V gene data show CDR1 as LGHDT and CDR2 as YNNKEL (reference sequence). The V gene lost 4 bases and the J gene lost 5 bases, with 14 bases spanning the gap. The CDR3 is made up of 14 amino acids. CDR3 in DNA: TGTGCCAGCAGCCGACTGGGGGCGGAGACTGAAGCTTTCTTT. As protein: CASSRLGAETEAFF.

This sequence joins TRBV7-9 and TRBJ2-2, with 7 nucleotides matching TRBD1. The CDR3 has 13 residues. J gave up 7 bases and V 4 bases, and 3 bases lay outside the gene matches. Germline CDR1 is SEHNR and CDR2 is FQNEAQ (reference sequence). The DNA for the CDR3 is TGTGCCAGCAGCTCGACAGGGATCGGGGAGCTGTTTTTT. Translating it yields CASSSTGIGELFF.

The chain is built from TRBV7-3 and TRBJ1-2, with D perhaps matching TRBD1 (6 bases). V gave up 2 bases and J gave up 7 bases, with 14 bases separating them. The CDR3 loop spans 14 amino acids. Germline loops: CDR1 SGHTA, CDR2 FQGTGA. This CDR3 reads CASSLGQGSSGYTF. DNA of the CDR3: TGTGCCAGCAGCTTAGGGCAGGGGAGTAGTGGCTACACCTTC. The full variable domain, with the rest looked up from reference TRBV7-3 and TRBJ1-2, is GAGVSQTPSNKVTEKGKYVELRCDPISGHTALYWYRQSLGQGPEFLIYFQGTGAADDSGLPNDRFFAVRPEGSVSTLKIQRTERGDSAVYLCASSLGQGSSGYTFGSGTRLTVV.

The chain recombines TRBV18 with TRBJ1-5; no clear D. Trimming removed 2 bases at V and 4 bases at J, with 12 bases between. Per the germline V gene, CDR1 is KGHSH and CDR2 is LQKENI. This CDR3 is 15 amino acids long. In nucleotides, the CDR3 is TGTGCCAGCTCACCAATGTCCGTTGAGAATCAGCCCCAGCATTTT. Translated, it gives CASSPMSVENQPQHF.

This clone was observed a handful of times. This chain uses TRBV11-2 with TRBJ1-5; D remains unclear. Germline CDR1 SGHAT, CDR2 FQNNGV. Between the trimmed V and J ends, which lost 1 base and 7 bases, there was a span of 8 bases. The CDR3 has 13 amino acids. In nucleotides, the CDR3 is TGTGCCAGCAGCTTAGCCTATAACCAGCCCCAGCATTTT. This gives the protein CASSLAYNQPQHF.